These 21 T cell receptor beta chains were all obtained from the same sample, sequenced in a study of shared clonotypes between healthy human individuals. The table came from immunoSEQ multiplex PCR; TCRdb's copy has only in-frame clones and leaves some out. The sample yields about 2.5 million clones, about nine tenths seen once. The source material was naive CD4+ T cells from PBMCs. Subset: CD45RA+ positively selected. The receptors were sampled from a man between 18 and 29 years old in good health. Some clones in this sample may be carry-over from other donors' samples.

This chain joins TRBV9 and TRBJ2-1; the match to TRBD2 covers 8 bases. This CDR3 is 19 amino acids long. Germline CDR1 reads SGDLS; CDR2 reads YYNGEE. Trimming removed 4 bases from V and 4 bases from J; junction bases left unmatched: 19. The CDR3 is CASSRGASGSLALYNEQFF. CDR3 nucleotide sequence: TGTGCCAGCAGCAGAGGGGCTAGCGGGTCTCTCGCCTTATACAATGAGCAGTTCTTC.

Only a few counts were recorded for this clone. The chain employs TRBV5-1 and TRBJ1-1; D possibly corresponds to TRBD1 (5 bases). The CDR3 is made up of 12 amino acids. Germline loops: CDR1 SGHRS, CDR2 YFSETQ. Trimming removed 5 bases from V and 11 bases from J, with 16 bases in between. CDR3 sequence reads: CASSSVGVEAFF. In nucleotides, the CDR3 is TGCGCCAGCAGTTCGGTGGGGGTTGAGGCTTTCTTT.

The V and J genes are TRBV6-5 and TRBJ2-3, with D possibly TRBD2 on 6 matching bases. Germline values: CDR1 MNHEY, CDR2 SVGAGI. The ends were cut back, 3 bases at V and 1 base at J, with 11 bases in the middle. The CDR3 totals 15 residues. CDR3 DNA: TGTGCCAGCAGTTATGCGGGGCTCGGCACAGATACGCAGTATTTT. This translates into CASSYAGLGTDTQYF.

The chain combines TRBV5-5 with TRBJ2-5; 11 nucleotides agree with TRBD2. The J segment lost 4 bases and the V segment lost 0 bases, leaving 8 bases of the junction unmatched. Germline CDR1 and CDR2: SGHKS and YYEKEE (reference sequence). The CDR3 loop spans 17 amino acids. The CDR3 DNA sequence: TGTGCCAGCAGCTTGGTTATAGCGGGAGGGCGTAGAGAGACCCAGTACTTC. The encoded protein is CASSLVIAGGRRETQYF.

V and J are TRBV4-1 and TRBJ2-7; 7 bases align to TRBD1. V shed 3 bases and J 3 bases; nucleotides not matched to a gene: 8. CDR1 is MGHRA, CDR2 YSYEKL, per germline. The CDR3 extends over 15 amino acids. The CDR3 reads CASSHQHRGDYEQYF. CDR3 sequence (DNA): TGCGCCAGCAGCCATCAGCACAGGGGAGACTACGAGCAGTACTTC.

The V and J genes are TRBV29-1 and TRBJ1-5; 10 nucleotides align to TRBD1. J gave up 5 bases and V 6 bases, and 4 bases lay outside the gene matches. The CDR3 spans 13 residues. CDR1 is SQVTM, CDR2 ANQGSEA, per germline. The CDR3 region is CSVQDRGYQPQHF. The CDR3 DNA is TGCAGCGTCCAGGACAGGGGGTATCAGCCCCAGCATTTT. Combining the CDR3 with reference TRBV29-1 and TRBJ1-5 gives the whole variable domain SAVISQKPSRDICQRGTSLTIQCQVDSQVTMMFWYRQQPGQSLTLIATANQGSEATYESGFVIDKFPISRPNLTFSTLTVSNMSPEDSSIYLCSVQDRGYQPQHFGDGTRLSIL.

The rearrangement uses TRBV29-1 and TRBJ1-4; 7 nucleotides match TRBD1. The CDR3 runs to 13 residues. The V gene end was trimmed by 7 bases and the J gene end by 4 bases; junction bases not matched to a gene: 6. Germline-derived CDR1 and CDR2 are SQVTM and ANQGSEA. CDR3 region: CSARDSVNEKLFF. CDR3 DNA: TGCAGCGCCAGGGACAGTGTTAATGAAAAACTGTTTTTT.

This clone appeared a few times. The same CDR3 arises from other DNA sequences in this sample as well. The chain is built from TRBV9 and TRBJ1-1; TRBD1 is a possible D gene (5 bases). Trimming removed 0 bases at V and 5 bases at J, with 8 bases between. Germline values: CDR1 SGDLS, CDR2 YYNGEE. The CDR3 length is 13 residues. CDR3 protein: CASSVGGDTEAFF. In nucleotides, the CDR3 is TGTGCCAGCAGCGTAGGAGGGGATACTGAAGCTTTCTTT.

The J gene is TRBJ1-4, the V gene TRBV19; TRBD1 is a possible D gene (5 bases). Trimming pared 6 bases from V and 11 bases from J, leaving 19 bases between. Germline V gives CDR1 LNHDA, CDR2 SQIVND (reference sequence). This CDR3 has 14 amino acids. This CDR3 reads CASRLQDAHGKLFF. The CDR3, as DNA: TGTGCCAGTAGACTACAGGACGCCCACGGGAAACTGTTTTTT.

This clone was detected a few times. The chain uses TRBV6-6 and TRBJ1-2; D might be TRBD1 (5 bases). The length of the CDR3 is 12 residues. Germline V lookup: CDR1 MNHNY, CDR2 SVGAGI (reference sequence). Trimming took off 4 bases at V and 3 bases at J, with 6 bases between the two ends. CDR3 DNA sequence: TGTGCCAGCAGTTCAGGGTACTATGGCTACACCTTC. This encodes CASSSGYYGYTF.

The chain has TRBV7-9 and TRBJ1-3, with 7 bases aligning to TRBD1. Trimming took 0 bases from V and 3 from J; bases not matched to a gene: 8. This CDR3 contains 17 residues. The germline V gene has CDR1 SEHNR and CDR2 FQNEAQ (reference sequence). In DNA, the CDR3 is TGTGCCAGCAGCTTAGCGTATGCAGGGGGGATTGGAAACACCATATATTTT. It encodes CASSLAYAGGIGNTIYF.

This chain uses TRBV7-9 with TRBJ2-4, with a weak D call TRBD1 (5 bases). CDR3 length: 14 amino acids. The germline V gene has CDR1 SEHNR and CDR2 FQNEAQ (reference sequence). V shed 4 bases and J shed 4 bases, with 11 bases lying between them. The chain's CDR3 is CASSSLRGKNIQYF. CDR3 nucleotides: TGTGCCAGCAGCTCCCTAAGGGGTAAAAACATTCAGTACTTC.

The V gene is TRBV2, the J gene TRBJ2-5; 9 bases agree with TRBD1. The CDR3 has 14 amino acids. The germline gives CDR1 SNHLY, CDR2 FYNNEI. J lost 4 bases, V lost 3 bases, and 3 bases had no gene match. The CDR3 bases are TGTGCCAGCAGTGAGGACAGGGGCCTAGAGACCCAGTACTTC. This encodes CASSEDRGLETQYF.

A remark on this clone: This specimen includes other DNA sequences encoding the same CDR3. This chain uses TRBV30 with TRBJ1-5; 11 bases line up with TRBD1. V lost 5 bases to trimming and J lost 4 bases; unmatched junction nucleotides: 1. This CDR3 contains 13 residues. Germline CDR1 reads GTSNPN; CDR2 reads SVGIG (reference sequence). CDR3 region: CAWGTGGNQPQHF. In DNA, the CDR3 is TGTGCCTGGGGGACAGGGGGAAATCAGCCCCAGCATTTT.

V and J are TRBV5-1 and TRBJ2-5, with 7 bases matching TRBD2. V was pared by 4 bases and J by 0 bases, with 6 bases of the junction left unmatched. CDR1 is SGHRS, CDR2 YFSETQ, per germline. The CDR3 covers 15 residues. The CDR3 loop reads CASSRLAVDQETQYF. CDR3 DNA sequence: TGCGCCAGCAGCCGGCTAGCGGTGGACCAAGAGACCCAGTACTTC.

The CDR3 protein is CASQRGPAYEQYF. CDR3 DNA: TGCGCCAGCCAAAGGGGGCCGGCCTACGAGCAGTACTTC. This chain connects TRBV4-1 to TRBJ2-7; 7 bases line up with TRBD1. Germline V CDR1 and CDR2: MGHRA, YSYEKL. The CDR3 runs to 13 residues. V was clipped by 8 bases and J by 2 bases; unmatched bases: 6.

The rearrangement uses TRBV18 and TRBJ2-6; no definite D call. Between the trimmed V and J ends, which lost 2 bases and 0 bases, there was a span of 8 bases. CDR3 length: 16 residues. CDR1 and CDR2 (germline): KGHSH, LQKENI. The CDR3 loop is CASSPVGSSGANVLTF. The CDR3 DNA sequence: TGTGCCAGCTCACCAGTGGGTAGCTCTGGGGCCAACGTCCTGACTTTC.

CDR3 in DNA: TGTGCCATCAGTGAATTTCAGAGGGGACAGGGGGAAGCTTTCTTT. Encoded protein: CAISEFQRGQGEAFF. The chain links TRBV10-3 to TRBJ1-1; 10 bases are shared with TRBD1. The junction had 9 bases not matched to a gene; V was cut back by 3 bases and J by 8 bases. The CDR3 is 15 residues long. CDR1 is ENHRY and CDR2 is SYGVKD in the germline V gene.

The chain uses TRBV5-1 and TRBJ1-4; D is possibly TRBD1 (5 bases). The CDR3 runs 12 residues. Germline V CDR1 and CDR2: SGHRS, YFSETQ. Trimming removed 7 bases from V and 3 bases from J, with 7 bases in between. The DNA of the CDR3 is TGCGCCAGCCGGGACCCTAATGAAAAACTGTTTTTT. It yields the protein CASRDPNEKLFF.

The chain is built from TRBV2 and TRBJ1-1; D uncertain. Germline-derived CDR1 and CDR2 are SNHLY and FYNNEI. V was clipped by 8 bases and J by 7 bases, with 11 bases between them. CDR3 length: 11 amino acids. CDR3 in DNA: TGTGCCAGCTCACAGCTACTTGAAGCTTTCTTT. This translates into CASSQLLEAFF.

CDR3 bases: TGTGCCAGCTCACGAGGGGACTCCTACGAGCAGTACTTC. It encodes CASSRGDSYEQYF. The chain recombines TRBV18 with TRBJ2-7, with D perhaps matching TRBD1 or TRBD2 (5 bases each). The CDR3 totals 13 residues. Looked up from germline, CDR1 is KGHSH and CDR2 is LQKENI. Trimming cost V 4 bases and J 0 bases, with 7 bases left between them.